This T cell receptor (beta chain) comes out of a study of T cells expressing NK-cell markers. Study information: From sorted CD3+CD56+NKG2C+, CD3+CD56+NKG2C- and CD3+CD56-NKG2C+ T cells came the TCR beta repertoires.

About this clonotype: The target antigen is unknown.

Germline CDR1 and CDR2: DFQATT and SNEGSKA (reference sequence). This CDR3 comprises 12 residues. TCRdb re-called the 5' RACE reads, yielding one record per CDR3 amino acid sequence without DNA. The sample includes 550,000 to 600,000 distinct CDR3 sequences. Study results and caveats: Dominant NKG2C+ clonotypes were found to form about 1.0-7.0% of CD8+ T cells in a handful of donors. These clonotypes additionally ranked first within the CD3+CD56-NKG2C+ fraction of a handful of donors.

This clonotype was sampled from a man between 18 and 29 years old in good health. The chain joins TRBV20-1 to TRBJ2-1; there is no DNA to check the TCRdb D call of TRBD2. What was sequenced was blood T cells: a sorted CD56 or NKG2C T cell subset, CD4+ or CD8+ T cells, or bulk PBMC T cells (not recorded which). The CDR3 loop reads CSAKRAGAEQFF.